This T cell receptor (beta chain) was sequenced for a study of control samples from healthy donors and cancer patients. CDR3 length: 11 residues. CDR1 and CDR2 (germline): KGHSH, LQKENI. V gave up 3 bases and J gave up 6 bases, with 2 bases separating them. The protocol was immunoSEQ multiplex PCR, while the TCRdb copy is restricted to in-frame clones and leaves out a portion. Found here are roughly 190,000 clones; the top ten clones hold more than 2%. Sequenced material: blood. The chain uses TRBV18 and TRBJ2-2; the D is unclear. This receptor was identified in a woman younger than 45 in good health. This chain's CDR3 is CASSPAGELFF. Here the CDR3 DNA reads TGTGCCAGCTCACCGGCCGGGGAGCTGTTTTTT.